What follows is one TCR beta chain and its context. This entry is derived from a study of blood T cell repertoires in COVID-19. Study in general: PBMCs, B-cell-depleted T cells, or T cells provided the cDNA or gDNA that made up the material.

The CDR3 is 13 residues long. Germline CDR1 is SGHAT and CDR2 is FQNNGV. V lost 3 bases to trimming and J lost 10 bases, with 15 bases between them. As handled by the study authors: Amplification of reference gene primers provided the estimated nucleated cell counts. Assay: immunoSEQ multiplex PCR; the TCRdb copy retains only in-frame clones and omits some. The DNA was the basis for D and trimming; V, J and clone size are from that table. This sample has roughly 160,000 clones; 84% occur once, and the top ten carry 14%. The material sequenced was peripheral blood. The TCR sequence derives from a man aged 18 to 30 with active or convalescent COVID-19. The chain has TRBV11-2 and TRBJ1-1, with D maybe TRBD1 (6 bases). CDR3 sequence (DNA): TGTGCCAGCAGCTTGGGGGGGCCGGATGGAGCTTTCTTT. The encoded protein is CASSLGGPDGAFF.